This T cell receptor (beta chain) came from a study of T cells expressing NK-cell markers. Across the study: Repertoire data for TCR beta were derived from sorted T cells (CD3+CD56+NKG2C+, CD3+CD56+NKG2C- and CD3+CD56-NKG2C+). Sequencing covered eight donors, seven HCMV-seropositive and one seronegative.

Notes on the study in general: Dominant NKG2C+ clonotypes were found to form about 1.0-8% of CD8+ T cells in five to seven donors.

Notes on this clonotype: Its specificity is not known.

Germline CDR1 SGHRS, CDR2 YFSETQ. The CDR3 has 16 amino acids. 5'RACE template switching with UMIs generated TCR beta cDNA. TCRdb re-called the 5' RACE reads; every CDR3 protein appears as one record, without DNA. Its table lists 250,000 to 300,000 distinct CDR3 sequences. The chain combines TRBV5-1 with TRBJ1-4; TCRdb gives TRBD1 as the D gene, but with no DNA this cannot be confirmed. The TCR originated in a woman aged 18 to 69 in good health. The material sequenced was blood T cells: a sorted CD56 or NKG2C T cell subset, CD4+ or CD8+ T cells, or bulk PBMC T cells (not recorded which). CDR3 protein: CASSFGQGDRNEKLFF.